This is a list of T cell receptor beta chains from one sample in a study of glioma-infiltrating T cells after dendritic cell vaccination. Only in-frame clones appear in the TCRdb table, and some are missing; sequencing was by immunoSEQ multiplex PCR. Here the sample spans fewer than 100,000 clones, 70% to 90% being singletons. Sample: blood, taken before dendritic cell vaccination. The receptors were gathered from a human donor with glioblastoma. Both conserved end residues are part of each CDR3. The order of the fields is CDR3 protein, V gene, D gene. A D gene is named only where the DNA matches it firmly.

CASSAGQGWGYTF,TRBV5-8,TRBD1
CASSLRVRGEKLFF,TRBV7-2,-
CASSMTDRGQPQHF,TRBV7-3,TRBD1
CASTSASGSSYNEQFF,TRBV27,TRBD2
CASTASGRGSYEQYF,TRBV25-1,-
CSVSSGRAGFEDTQYF,TRBV29-1,TRBD2
CASSIQGRLNTEAFF,TRBV19,-
CASSRGRDTDTQYF,TRBV6-5,TRBD2
CASSMGLAGSTDTQYF,TRBV7-9,TRBD2
CAWRKGRNQPQHF,TRBV30,-
CAVDQGTHGYTF,TRBV10-3,-
CASSIRTNYEQYF,TRBV19,-
CASSIGQIQETQYF,TRBV19,-
CASSKGQGGNEQFF,TRBV7-9,TRBD1
CASKATSGSTDTQYF,TRBV2,TRBD2
CASSFEGTSGSYEQYF,TRBV27,TRBD2
CASGRTSGNTDTQYF,TRBV12-5,TRBD2
CASSRVGTGRHEQYF,TRBV7-9,TRBD1
CASSQTQQGNTIYF,TRBV5-1,-
CASSLALTDTEAFF,TRBV7-2,-
CASSERQGGGYTF,TRBV2,TRBD1
CASSVDRGNEKLFF,TRBV2,TRBD1
CASSLAGTSGRAFGYNEQFF,TRBV5-1,TRBD2
CASSLDSLGETQYF,TRBV7-8,-
CASSQDSCGKGLIAKNIQYF,TRBV14,-
CSVTRLAGGPRADTQYF,TRBV29-1,TRBD2
CASRERGGWIQETQYF,TRBV2,-
CASSLRRTANTGELFF,TRBV13,-
CASSQPTSGSSYEQYF,TRBV4-1,TRBD2
CASSLDSMNTEAFF,TRBV5-6,-
CASSPGPTDTQYF,TRBV4-3,-
CATSRGARLGGGTEAFF,TRBV15,-
CASSGGTSASYEQYF,TRBV2,TRBD2
CASSLAGTEGYEQYF,TRBV5-1,TRBD1